A selection of T cell receptor beta chains follows, all from one sample in a study of cytomegalovirus exposure and HLA in healthy donors. Sequenced by immunoSEQ multiplex PCR; TCRdb stores in-frame clones only, minus some. The table records around 98,000 clones, roughly nine tenths of them present only once. The sequenced sample consisted of PBMCs. The origin of the receptors is a woman aged 25 to 39 in good health and CMV-seronegative. CDR3s include the opening cysteine and the closing phenylalanine or tryptophan. D genes are given only for firm matches. The size entry is marked missing in some rows and otherwise reads once, few, many or a size class.

j_call,clone_size,d_call,v_call,cdr3_nt,cdr3_aa
TRBJ1-5,-,TRBD1,TRBV6-1,TGTGCCAGCAGGGACAGGGGTCGGAGCAATCAGCCCCAGCATTTT,CASRDRGRSNQPQHF
TRBJ2-5,-,-,TRBV5-1,TGCGCCAGCAGCCGGGTCGGGGAGACCCAGTACTTC,CASSRVGETQYF
TRBJ1-3,-,-,TRBV19,TGTGCCAGTAGTACGACAGACGGAAACACCATATATTTT,CASSTTDGNTIYF
TRBJ1-1,-,-,TRBV25-1,TGTGCCAGCAGTTCGCCGAGACAGGCTGCGGAAGCTTTCTTT,CASSSPRQAAEAFF
TRBJ2-1,-,-,TRBV7-2,TGTGCCAGCAGCCCCCTACAGGAGGGGAAGCAGTTCTTC,CASSPLQEGKQFF
TRBJ2-7,-,TRBD1,TRBV29-1,TGCAGCGTCGCGACGGACAGGGGTGGGGAGCAGTACTTC,CSVATDRGGEQYF
TRBJ2-7,-,-,TRBV29-1,TGCAGCGTGGAGCACGAGCAGTACTTC,CSVEHEQYF
TRBJ2-4,-,-,TRBV11-3,TGTGCCAGCAGCGGTAGTGCCAAAAACATTCAGTACTTC,CASSGSAKNIQYF
TRBJ2-3,-,TRBD2,TRBV29-1,TGCAGCGCCATTCTAGCGGGGGGGAACACAGATACGCAGTATTTT,CSAILAGGNTDTQYF
TRBJ1-1,once,TRBD1,TRBV6-5,TGTGCCAGCAGTTACCGGACAGGGGGCCGCACTGAAGCTTTCTTT,CASSYRTGGRTEAFF
TRBJ1-1,-,-,TRBV6-1,TGTGCCAGCAGAGTACAGGGCCACACTGAAGCTTTCTTT,CASRVQGHTEAFF
TRBJ1-5,few,TRBD1,TRBV19,TGTGCCAGTAGCCTGACAGGGAGAGGCAATCAGCCCCAGCATTTT,CASSLTGRGNQPQHF
TRBJ2-5,-,-,TRBV9,TGTGCCAGCAGCGTAGAGGGAGGGGGTTATCAAGAGACCCAGTACTTC,CASSVEGGGYQETQYF
TRBJ2-5,-,TRBD2,TRBV7-8,TGTGCCAGCAGCAACGGACTAGCCGAGACCCAGTACTTC,CASSNGLAETQYF
TRBJ2-1,-,-,TRBV7-6,TGTGCCAGCAGCCCTCTAGGGGGATTCGACAATGAGCAGTTCTTC,CASSPLGGFDNEQFF
TRBJ1-2,few,TRBD1,TRBV28,TGTGCCGGGGGGGACAGGGTTTATGGCTACACCTTC,CAGGDRVYGYTF
TRBJ2-7,-,-,TRBV27,TGTGCCAGCAAGCCCCCTTGGGGGGGGCCGTCGGTCTACGAGCAGTACTTC,CASKPPWGGPSVYEQYF
TRBJ1-2,-,-,TRBV27,TGTGCCAGCAGTCCACGCCAAGTAACAACATCTAACTATGGCTACACCTTC,CASSPRQVTTSNYGYTF
TRBJ2-7,once,TRBD1,TRBV27,TGTGCCAGCAGTTACGGGACAGGGTTAGGCTACGAGCAGTACTTC,CASSYGTGLGYEQYF
TRBJ2-7,-,TRBD1,TRBV11-3,TGTGCCAGCAGCCAGGGACAGAGCTCCTACGAGCAGTACTTC,CASSQGQSSYEQYF
TRBJ1-4,-,-,TRBV6-5,TGTGCCAGCAGCCGTCTCGGGAGGGAGGAAAAACTGTTTTTT,CASSRLGREEKLFF
TRBJ2-3,-,TRBD1,TRBV4-1,TGCGCCAGCAGCCATCCAGCCAACCTTTACAGGGGACAGACAGATACGCAGTATTTT,CASSHPANLYRGQTDTQYF
TRBJ2-1,-,TRBD2,TRBV28,TGTGCCAGCAGTTCCGCTCCTCGAGCGGGAGGGCATCAAGGGGAGCAGTTCTTC,CASSSAPRAGGHQGEQFF
TRBJ2-1,-,TRBD2,TRBV7-9,TGTGCCAGCAGCTTGGAAGCGGGAGCCCAGTTCTTC,CASSLEAGAQFF